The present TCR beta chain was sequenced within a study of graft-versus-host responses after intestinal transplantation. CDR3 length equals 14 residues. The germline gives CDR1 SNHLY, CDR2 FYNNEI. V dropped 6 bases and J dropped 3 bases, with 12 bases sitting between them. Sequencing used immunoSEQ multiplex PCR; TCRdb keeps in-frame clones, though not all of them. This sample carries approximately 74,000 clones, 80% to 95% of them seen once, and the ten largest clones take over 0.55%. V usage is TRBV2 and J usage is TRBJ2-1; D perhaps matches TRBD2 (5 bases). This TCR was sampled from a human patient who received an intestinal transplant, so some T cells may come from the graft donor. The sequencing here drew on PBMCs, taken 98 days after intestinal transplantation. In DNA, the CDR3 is TGTGCCAGCAGGTACGGGGTAGACTACAATGAGCAGTTCTTC. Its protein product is CASRYGVDYNEQFF. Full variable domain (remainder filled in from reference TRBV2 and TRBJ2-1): EPEVTQTPSHQVTQMGQEVILRCVPISNHLYFYWYRQILGQKVEFLVSFYNNEISEKSEIFDDQFSVERPDGSNFTLKIRSTKLEDSAMYFCASRYGVDYNEQFFGPGTRLTVL.